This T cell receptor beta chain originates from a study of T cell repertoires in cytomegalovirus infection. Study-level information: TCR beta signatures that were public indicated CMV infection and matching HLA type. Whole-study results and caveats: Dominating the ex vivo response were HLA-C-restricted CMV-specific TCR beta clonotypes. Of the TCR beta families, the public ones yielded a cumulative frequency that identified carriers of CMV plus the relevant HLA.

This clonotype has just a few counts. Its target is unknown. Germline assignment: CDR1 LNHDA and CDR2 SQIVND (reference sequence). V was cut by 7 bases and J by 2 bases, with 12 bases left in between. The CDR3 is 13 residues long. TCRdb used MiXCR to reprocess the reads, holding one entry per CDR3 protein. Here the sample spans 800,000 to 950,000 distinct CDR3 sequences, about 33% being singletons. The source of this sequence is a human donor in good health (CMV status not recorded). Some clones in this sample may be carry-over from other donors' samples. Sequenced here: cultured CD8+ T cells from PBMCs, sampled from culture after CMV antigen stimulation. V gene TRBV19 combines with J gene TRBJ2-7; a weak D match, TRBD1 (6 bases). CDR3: CASNQGYTYEQYF. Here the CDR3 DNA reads TGTGCCAGTAACCAGGGGTACACCTACGAGCAGTACTTC.